This TCR beta chain was recorded in a study of spatial heterogeneity in lung cancer. The time point denotes: sample taken at primary tumor resection. From tumor, nontumor lung or frozen PBMC, whole RNA was taken unsorted for sequencing. Per the germline V gene, CDR1 is LGHDT and CDR2 is YNNKEL (reference sequence). CDR3 size: 12 residues. Trimming pared 4 bases from V and 10 bases from J, leaving 11 bases between. The sample holds many counts of this clonotype. Every cDNA TCR molecule received its own unique molecular identifier. TCRdb redid the calling of the 5' RACE reads with MiXCR, one entry per CDR3 protein. The top ten hold 9.5% to 13% of the sample, which has approximately 38,000 distinct CDR3 sequences, approximately 5.5% seen once.

The specimen was PBMCs, collected at surgery. This sequence was found in a male donor with early-stage non-small cell lung cancer. V is TRBV3-1 and J is TRBJ2-1; TRBD1 might be the D (5 bases). This CDR3 is CASSRTGLEQFF. Here the CDR3 DNA reads TGTGCCAGCAGCCGAACAGGATTAGAGCAGTTCTTC.